This is a list of T cell receptor beta chains from one sample in a study of T cell responses to AZD1222 COVID-19 vaccine. Measured with immunoSEQ multiplex PCR; TCRdb has only the in-frame clones, and not every one. The sample has over 150,000 clones, approximately 90% seen once. The sample consisted of peripheral blood, taken on day 0 of AZD1222 vaccination. These receptors all come from an adult in good health. Both conserved end residues are part of each CDR3. Each record gives: J gene, D gene, clone size, V gene, CDR3 protein, CDR3 DNA. D genes are given only for firm matches. Size is omitted from some rows. Given values are once, few, many or a class for expanded clones.

J: TRBJ1-2
D: TRBD1
size: .
V: TRBV9
CDR3: CASSVQGQGAFGYTF
DNA: TGTGCCAGCAGCGTACAGGGACAGGGGGCTTTTGGCTACACCTTC

J: TRBJ1-5
D: .
size: .
V: TRBV5-5
CDR3: CASSLAHSNQPQHF
DNA: TGTGCCAGCAGCTTGGCGCATAGCAATCAGCCCCAGCATTTT

J: TRBJ2-2
D: .
size: .
V: TRBV19
CDR3: CASSTAIWDVGNTGELFF
DNA: TGTGCCAGTAGTACCGCCATCTGGGACGTCGGAAACACCGGGGAGCTGTTTTTT

J: TRBJ1-4
D: .
size: .
V: TRBV2
CDR3: CASYLGYREKLFF
DNA: TGTGCCAGCTACCTCGGATATCGTGAAAAACTGTTTTTT

J: TRBJ1-1
D: .
size: .
V: TRBV29-1
CDR3: CSVEPSTVSNTEAFF
DNA: TGCAGCGTTGAACCCTCGACGGTTTCGAACACTGAAGCTTTCTTT

J: TRBJ1-1
D: TRBD1
size: .
V: TRBV3-1/TRBV3-2
CDR3: CASSQVRRGPSTEAFF
DNA: TGTGCCAGCAGCCAAGTCCGCAGGGGGCCCAGCACTGAAGCTTTCTTT

J: TRBJ2-3
D: TRBD1
size: .
V: TRBV4-2
CDR3: CASSQDRGRDTQYF
DNA: TGTGCCAGCAGCCAGGACAGGGGGCGGGATACGCAGTATTTT

J: TRBJ2-1
D: .
size: once
V: TRBV4-3
CDR3: CASSLGQTNNEQFF
DNA: TGCGCCAGCAGTTTAGGGCAAACTAACAATGAGCAGTTCTTC

J: TRBJ1-6
D: .
size: .
V: TRBV9
CDR3: CASSERVAADSPLHF
DNA: TGTGCCAGCAGCGAACGGGTGGCGGCTGATTCACCCCTCCACTTT

J: TRBJ2-1
D: .
size: .
V: TRBV7-3
CDR3: CASSLGASRNEQFF
DNA: TGTGCCAGCAGCTTAGGGGCTTCGAGGAATGAGCAGTTCTTC

J: TRBJ2-3
D: .
size: .
V: TRBV6-6
CDR3: CASSYLAFKADTQYF
DNA: TGTGCCAGCAGTTACCTAGCGTTCAAGGCAGATACGCAGTATTTT